This entry lists 5 T cell receptor beta chains sequenced from one sample in a study of blood T cell repertoires in COVID-19. Assay used: immunoSEQ multiplex PCR; TCRdb lists only in-frame clones, some missing. The sample carries 250,000 to 300,000 clones, 70% to 75% recorded once. The sequencing sample was made of peripheral blood. Every receptor here comes from an elderly woman with acute or convalescent COVID-19.

V gene TRBV11-2 combines with J gene TRBJ2-1; the D gene is possibly TRBD1 (5 bases). CDR3 length: 17 amino acids. The ends were cut back, 5 bases at V and 0 bases at J, with 17 bases in the middle. The germline CDR1 and CDR2 sequences are SGHAT and FQNNGV. This chain's CDR3 is CASSPGWGPGSYNEQFF. In DNA, the CDR3 is TGTGCCAGCAGCCCCGGGTGGGGCCCCGGCTCCTACAATGAGCAGTTCTTC.

CDR3 residues: CASSIATGKGNTIYF. The DNA of the CDR3 is TGTGCCAGTAGTATCGCGACAGGAAAAGGAAACACCATATATTTT. This chain joins TRBV19 and TRBJ1-3, with D perhaps TRBD1 (6 bases). Germline CDR1 reads LNHDA; CDR2 reads SQIVND (reference sequence). The CDR3 is made up of 15 amino acids. Trimming shortened V by 3 bases and J by 4 bases, and 13 bases separated the two germline ends.

The J gene is TRBJ2-2, the V gene TRBV5-1; possible D gene TRBD1, 5 bases. The germline V gene has CDR1 SGHRS and CDR2 YFSETQ. This CDR3 comprises 18 residues. The ends were cut back, 0 bases at V and 2 bases at J, with 17 bases in the middle. CDR3 sequence: CASSLDGMWGSNTGELFF. CDR3 bases: TGCGCCAGCAGCTTGGATGGGATGTGGGGCTCTAACACCGGGGAGCTGTTTTTT.

The rearrangement links TRBV6-4 to TRBJ2-1; 13 bases are a match to TRBD2. Unmatched junction bases numbered 0, after V lost 3 bases and J lost 7 bases. Germline V gene lookup returns CDR1 MRHNA and CDR2 SNTAGT. CDR3 length: 14 residues. The CDR3 bases are TGTGCCAGCAGTGAACTAGCGGGAGGGAATGAGCAGTTCTTC. It encodes CASSELAGGNEQFF.

This clone has just a few counts. This CDR3 is also generated by other DNA sequences in the sample. The CDR3 DNA sequence: TGTGCCAGCAGTTACTCGGAGGGGCGAACTGAAGCTTTCTTT. Translating it yields CASSYSEGRTEAFF. This rearrangement joins TRBV6-6 to TRBJ1-1; D might be TRBD1 (5 bases). Germline V gene lookup returns CDR1 MNHNY and CDR2 SVGAGI (reference sequence). V was shortened by 0 bases and J by 5 bases, with 10 bases between the two germline ends. This CDR3 is 14 amino acids long.